The rows below give T cell receptor beta chains drawn from one sample of a study of blood T cells in healthy people across ages. TCRdb used MiXCR to reprocess the 5' RACE reads, holding one entry per CDR3 protein. Of more than 1,000,000 distinct CDR3 sequences in the sample, less than 25% were seen once. The same specimen was also included in a second study, on T cells of mothers and their children.

The specimen was blood. The receptors here all came from a girl aged 2-10 years in good health. Each CDR3 is given with its conserved first and last residue. A D gene is named only where the DNA matches it firmly. Clone size, where shown, is once, few, many, or a class for clones that have expanded.

D gene: TRBD1
V gene: TRBV20-1
clone size: few
J gene: TRBJ1-6
CDR3 protein: CSAKDLWTGGPGPRSPLHF
CDR3 DNA: TGCAGTGCTAAGGATCTTTGGACAGGGGGCCCCGGCCCCCGTTCACCCCTCCACTTT

D gene: TRBD1
V gene: TRBV7-2
clone size: .
J gene: TRBJ1-2
CDR3 protein: CASSPSGQGGYGYTF
CDR3 DNA: TGTGCCAGCAGCCCCTCGGGACAGGGTGGATATGGCTACACCTTC

D gene: .
V gene: TRBV6-1
clone size: few
J gene: TRBJ2-1
CDR3 protein: CASSEDPGGLNEQFF
CDR3 DNA: TGTGCCAGCAGTGAAGACCCCGGCGGCCTCAATGAGCAGTTCTTC

D gene: .
V gene: TRBV18
clone size: many
J gene: TRBJ1-4
CDR3 protein: CASSPPGEKLFF
CDR3 DNA: TGTGCCAGCAGCCCGCCCGGGGAAAAACTGTTTTTT

D gene: TRBD2
V gene: TRBV12-3/TRBV12-4
clone size: .
J gene: TRBJ2-3
CDR3 protein: CASQTSGITDTQYF
CDR3 DNA: TGTGCCAGCCAAACTAGCGGGATCACAGATACGCAGTATTTT

D gene: .
V gene: TRBV5-4
clone size: few
J gene: TRBJ2-1
CDR3 protein: CASSFVSGDEQFF
CDR3 DNA: TGTGCCAGCAGCTTTGTATCGGGGGATGAGCAGTTCTTC

D gene: TRBD1
V gene: TRBV29-1
clone size: .
J gene: TRBJ2-7
CDR3 protein: CSVAIIQDRTHPYEQYF
CDR3 DNA: TGCAGCGTGGCCATCATCCAGGACAGGACCCATCCCTACGAGCAGTACTTC

D gene: .
V gene: TRBV28
clone size: few
J gene: TRBJ1-2
CDR3 protein: CASSHTGIYGYTF
CDR3 DNA: TGTGCCAGCAGTCACACAGGGATTTATGGCTACACCTTC

D gene: .
V gene: TRBV29-1
clone size: few
J gene: TRBJ2-1
CDR3 protein: CSAVVAEQFF
CDR3 DNA: TGCAGCGCGGTCGTGGCTGAGCAGTTCTTC

D gene: .
V gene: TRBV4-1
clone size: .
J gene: TRBJ1-5
CDR3 protein: CASSQDPGEHQPQHF
CDR3 DNA: TGCGCCAGCAGCCAAGATCCCGGGGAGCATCAGCCCCAGCATTTT

D gene: .
V gene: TRBV7-6
clone size: few
J gene: TRBJ2-1
CDR3 protein: CASSLLELRDEQFF
CDR3 DNA: TGTGCCAGCAGCTTACTTGAGCTGAGGGATGAGCAGTTCTTC

D gene: TRBD2
V gene: TRBV28
clone size: few
J gene: TRBJ2-5
CDR3 protein: CASSLLGTSGRKTQYF
CDR3 DNA: TGTGCCAGCAGCCTACTCGGGACTAGCGGGAGAAAGACCCAGTACTTC

D gene: .
V gene: TRBV12-3/TRBV12-4
clone size: .
J gene: TRBJ2-4
CDR3 protein: CASSLVPKIQYF
CDR3 DNA: TGTGCCAGCAGTTTGGTGCCCAAGATTCAGTACTTC

D gene: .
V gene: TRBV2
clone size: .
J gene: TRBJ1-2
CDR3 protein: CASSAAGNYGYTF
CDR3 DNA: TGTGCCAGCAGTGCCGCAGGAAACTATGGCTACACCTTC

D gene: TRBD1
V gene: TRBV7-9
clone size: .
J gene: TRBJ2-2
CDR3 protein: CASSARQGPGELFF
CDR3 DNA: TGTGCCAGCAGCGCACGACAGGGGCCCGGGGAGCTGTTTTTT

D gene: TRBD1
V gene: TRBV5-6
clone size: .
J gene: TRBJ2-1
CDR3 protein: CASSFRRTGRMDNEQFF
CDR3 DNA: TGTGCCAGCAGCTTTCGTCGGACAGGGCGAATGGATAATGAGCAGTTCTTC

D gene: .
V gene: TRBV11-2
clone size: few
J gene: TRBJ2-3
CDR3 protein: CASSLAVNADTQYF
CDR3 DNA: TGTGCCAGCAGCTTGGCCGTCAACGCAGATACGCAGTATTTT

D gene: .
V gene: TRBV20-1
clone size: once
J gene: TRBJ2-3
CDR3 protein: CSAIPTDTQYF
CDR3 DNA: TGCAGTGCCATCCCCACAGATACGCAGTATTTT

D gene: .
V gene: TRBV12-3/TRBV12-4
clone size: few
J gene: TRBJ2-1
CDR3 protein: CASSGRDASSYNEQFF
CDR3 DNA: TGTGCCAGCAGTGGCCGGGACGCGAGCTCCTACAATGAGCAGTTCTTC

D gene: .
V gene: TRBV7-2
clone size: few
J gene: TRBJ2-5
CDR3 protein: CASRAFREETQYF
CDR3 DNA: TGTGCCAGCAGGGCATTCCGGGAAGAGACCCAGTACTTC

D gene: .
V gene: TRBV24-1
clone size: few
J gene: TRBJ2-2
CDR3 protein: CATSDQNTGELFF
CDR3 DNA: TGTGCCACCAGTGATCAAAACACCGGGGAGCTGTTTTTT

D gene: .
V gene: TRBV7-2
clone size: .
J gene: TRBJ1-2
CDR3 protein: CASSLGQQFYGYTF
CDR3 DNA: TGTGCCAGCAGCTTAGGACAGCAATTTTATGGCTACACCTTC

D gene: TRBD1
V gene: TRBV7-9
clone size: few
J gene: TRBJ2-7
CDR3 protein: CASSFYSGGQGYEQYF
CDR3 DNA: TGTGCCAGCAGCTTTTATTCAGGGGGCCAAGGGTACGAGCAGTACTTC